This T cell receptor delta chain was sequenced during a study of gamma-delta T cells after stem cell transplantation. This clone turned up a few times. The translation of this DNA and the TCRdb protein of a much larger clone differ at residue 12, probably owing to a read error; the protein shown here is translated from the DNA. TCRdb reanalysed the RT-PCR reads with CATT. Of 950 to 1,300 delta-chain clones in the sample, around 3.1% are singletons; the top ten hold more than 25%. Germline CDR1 reads GEAIGNYY; CDR2 reads EKD. This CDR3 region has 18 residues. The V end was cut by 0 bases, the J end by 4 bases, with 23 bases between.

This TCR derives from a human donor. It is not recorded whose cells these are; they may come from a transplant donor. Sequenced: gamma-delta T cells. The chain couples TRDV2 to TRDJ1; D may be TRDD3 (5 bases). Here the CDR3 DNA reads TGTGCCTGTGACACCGTACGTGGATGGGGCTCGACGGACGATAAACTCATCTTT. This sequence encodes CACDTVRGWGSTDDKLIF.